This TCR beta chain was identified in a study of beta chain features in type 1 diabetes. Study-level points and caveats: Shorter TCRB CDR3s, moderately but significantly so, marked every one of the four CD4+ subsets in Type 1 diabetes patients. PCR might favor shorter templates, equally in patients and controls. For patients, the naive, central memory and Treg TCRB repertoires appeared more alike than for healthy donors.

Reverse transcribing all isolated RNA meant expressed TCRB transcripts were sequenced. The table came from immunoSEQ multiplex PCR; TCRdb's copy has only in-frame clones and leaves some out. The profile shows about 280,000 clones, approximately 15% of them singletons. The length of the CDR3 is 13 residues. The V gene lost 3 bases and the J gene lost 7 bases, with 10 bases spanning the gap. Germline lookup yields CDR1 SNHLY and CDR2 FYNNEI. Per donor, one heparinised blood draw averaged around 110 mL. This clone was seen a few times. Its antigen remains unknown. The origin of this receptor is a man between 18 and 29 years old with type 1 diabetes. The sample comprised naive CD4+ T cells from blood. The chain recombines TRBV2 with TRBJ2-1; tentative D call: TRBD2 (5 bases). The CDR3 DNA reads TGTGCCAGCAGTGAGAACCGAGGGAATGAGCAGTTCTTC. It encodes CASSENRGNEQFF.